What follows is one TCR beta chain and its context. Its antigen remains undetermined. No base quality information exists; no much larger clone differs at one position. Receptors were amplified or captured by PCR. Reads for this sample came from an Illumina HiSeq 2500. Molecular barcoding was employed in the preparation of TCR libraries, with unique molecular identifiers being used to normalize TCRbeta repertoire quantification. TCRdb reprocessed the public reads (quality trimming at Q25 with fastp, clone calling with MiXCR) and kept in-frame beta chains. One record per CDR3 amino acid sequence lists the most common genes and DNA. The sample contains 530,000 or so distinct CDR3 sequences, over 20% of them found a single time. The ten largest clones take up under 45% of the sample. These data come from a study of T-cell reconstitution after alpha-beta-depleted transplantation in children (dated by TCRdb to between 2015 and 2016). For the study in its entirety: Using TCR repertoire profiling, the study followed T-cell immune reconstitution in a quantitative way in children after TCRalphabeta/CD19-depleted allogeneic hematopoietic cell transplantation. The paper as a whole reports these results and caveats: Over subsequent months, a decline in hyperexpanded clone frequencies was noted, and after one year, T-cell counts and TCRbeta diversity were mostly ascribed to newly produced T cells. The apparently early alphabetaT-cell count recovery about two months after transplant was reportedly dependent on only several hundred rapidly expanded clones derived from non-depleted graft cells. The high TCRbeta diversity at day 60 in some patients was ascribed to recipient T cells and intrathymic progenitors that had survived conditioning.

Cut back by 5 bases and 4 bases, the V and J ends lie 8 bases apart. Reading from cysteine to phenylalanine, the CDR3 counts 13 amino acids. Only the CDR3 region is kept as DNA, spanning 39 bases read in frame from base 1. The treatment or condition label, as the study defines it: allogeneic hematopoietic cell transplantation with graft depleted of TCRalphabeta T cells and CD19 B cells. Transplant recipients were children who received TCRalphabeta/CD19-depleted allogeneic hematopoietic cell grafts. The clonotype originates from a boy under three years old with Wiskott-Aldrich syndrome, due to receive a stem cell transplant. The chain was built from TRBV12-3 or TRBV12-4 and TRBJ2-2; perhaps TRBD1 is the D gene, with 5 bases matching. The source material was PBMCs, sampled before TCRalphabeta/CD19-depleted stem cell transplant. The CDR3 region has the sequence CASSQQVTGELFF. The DNA sequence is given as TGTGCCAGCAGTCAACAGGTCACCGGGGAGCTGTTTTTT.